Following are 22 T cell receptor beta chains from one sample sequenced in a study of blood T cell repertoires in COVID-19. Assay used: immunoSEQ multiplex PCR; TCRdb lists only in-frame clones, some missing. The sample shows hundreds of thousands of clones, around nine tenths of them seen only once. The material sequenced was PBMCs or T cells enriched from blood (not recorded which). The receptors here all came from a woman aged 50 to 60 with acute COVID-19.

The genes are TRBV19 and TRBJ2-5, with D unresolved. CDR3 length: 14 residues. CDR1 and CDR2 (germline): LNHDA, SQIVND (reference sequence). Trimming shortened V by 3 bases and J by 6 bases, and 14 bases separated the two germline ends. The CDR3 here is CASSISEATQTQYF. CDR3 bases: TGTGCCAGTAGTATTTCTGAGGCGACTCAGACCCAGTACTTC.

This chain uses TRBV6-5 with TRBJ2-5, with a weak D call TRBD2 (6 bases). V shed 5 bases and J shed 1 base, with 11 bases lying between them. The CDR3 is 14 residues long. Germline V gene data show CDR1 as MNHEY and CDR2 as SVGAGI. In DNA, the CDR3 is TGTGCCAGCAGTCCCCTCGGGGGCCAAGAGACCCAGTACTTC. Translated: CASSPLGGQETQYF.

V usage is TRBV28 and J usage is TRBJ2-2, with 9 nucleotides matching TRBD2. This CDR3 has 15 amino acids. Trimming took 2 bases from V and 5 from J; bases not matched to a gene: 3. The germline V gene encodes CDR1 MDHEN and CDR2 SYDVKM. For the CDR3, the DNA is TGTGCCAGCAGTTTAGGGACTAGCCGTACCGGGGAGCTGTTTTTT. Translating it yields CASSLGTSRTGELFF.

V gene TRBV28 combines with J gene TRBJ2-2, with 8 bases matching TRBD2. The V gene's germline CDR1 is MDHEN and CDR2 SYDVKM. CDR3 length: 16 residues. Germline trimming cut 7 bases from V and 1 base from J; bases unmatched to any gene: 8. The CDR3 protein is CASIDGGRLNTGELFF. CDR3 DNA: TGTGCCAGCATCGATGGCGGGAGGTTGAACACCGGGGAGCTGTTTTTT.

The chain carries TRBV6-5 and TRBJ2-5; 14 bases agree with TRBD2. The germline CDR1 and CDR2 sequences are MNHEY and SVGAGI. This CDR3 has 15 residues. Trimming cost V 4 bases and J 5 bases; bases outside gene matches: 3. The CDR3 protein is CASSWTSGRKETQYF. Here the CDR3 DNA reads TGTGCCAGCAGTTGGACTAGCGGGAGGAAGGAGACCCAGTACTTC.

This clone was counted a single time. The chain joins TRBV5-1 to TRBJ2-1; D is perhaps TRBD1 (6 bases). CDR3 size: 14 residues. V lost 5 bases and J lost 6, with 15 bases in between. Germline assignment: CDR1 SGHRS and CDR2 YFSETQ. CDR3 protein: CASRMTTGGNEQFF. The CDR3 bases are TGCGCCAGCAGGATGACGACAGGAGGCAATGAGCAGTTCTTC.

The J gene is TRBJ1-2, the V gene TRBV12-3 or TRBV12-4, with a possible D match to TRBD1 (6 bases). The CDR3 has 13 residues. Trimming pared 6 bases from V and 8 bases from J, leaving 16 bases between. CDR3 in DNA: TGTGCCAGCAGGCCGGCAGGGGTCGGCGGCTACACCTTC. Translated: CASRPAGVGGYTF.

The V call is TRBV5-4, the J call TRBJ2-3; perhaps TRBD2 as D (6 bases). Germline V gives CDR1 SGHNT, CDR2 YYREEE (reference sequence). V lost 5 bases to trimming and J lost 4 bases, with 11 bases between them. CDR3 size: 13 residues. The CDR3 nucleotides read TGTGCCAGCAGGGTTAGCGGTGCAGATACGCAGTATTTT. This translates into CASRVSGADTQYF.

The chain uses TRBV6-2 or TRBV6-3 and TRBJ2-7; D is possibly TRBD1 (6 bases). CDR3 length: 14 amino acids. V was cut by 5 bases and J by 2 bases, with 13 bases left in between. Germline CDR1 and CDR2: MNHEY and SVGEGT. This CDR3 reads CASSRRTVPYEQYF. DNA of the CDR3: TGTGCCAGCAGTCGTAGGACAGTACCCTACGAGCAGTACTTC.

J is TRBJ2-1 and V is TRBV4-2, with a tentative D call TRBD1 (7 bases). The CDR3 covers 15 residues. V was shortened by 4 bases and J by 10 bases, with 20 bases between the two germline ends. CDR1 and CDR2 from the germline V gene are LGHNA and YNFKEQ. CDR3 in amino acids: CASSPVAGGMMEQFF. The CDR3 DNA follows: TGTGCCAGCAGCCCCGTGGCAGGGGGGATGATGGAGCAGTTCTTC.

CDR3 nucleotide sequence: TGTGCCAGCACCCCCGGACCGGGATCTTACCTAGAGCAGTTCTTC. Protein sequence: CASTPGPGSYLEQFF. The chain combines TRBV6-2 or TRBV6-3 with TRBJ2-1, with D possibly TRBD2 on 5 matching bases. The CDR3 has 15 amino acids. Per the germline V gene, CDR1 is MNHEY and CDR2 is SVGEGT. Trimming shortened V by 7 bases and J by 10 bases, and 23 bases separated the two germline ends.

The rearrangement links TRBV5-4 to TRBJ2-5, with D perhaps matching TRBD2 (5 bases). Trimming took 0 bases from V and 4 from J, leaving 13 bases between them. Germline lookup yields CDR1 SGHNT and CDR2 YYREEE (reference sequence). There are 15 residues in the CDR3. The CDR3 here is CASSLGGLALETQYF. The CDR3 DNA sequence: TGTGCCAGCAGCTTGGGGGGTTTAGCGTTAGAGACCCAGTACTTC.

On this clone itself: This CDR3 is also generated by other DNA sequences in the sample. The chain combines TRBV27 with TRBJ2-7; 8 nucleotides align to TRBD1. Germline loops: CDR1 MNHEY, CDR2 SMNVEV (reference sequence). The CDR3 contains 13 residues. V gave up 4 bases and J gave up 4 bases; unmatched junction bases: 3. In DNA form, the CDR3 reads TGTGCCAGCAGTTACAGGGGGTCTTACGAGCAGTACTTC. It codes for CASSYRGSYEQYF.

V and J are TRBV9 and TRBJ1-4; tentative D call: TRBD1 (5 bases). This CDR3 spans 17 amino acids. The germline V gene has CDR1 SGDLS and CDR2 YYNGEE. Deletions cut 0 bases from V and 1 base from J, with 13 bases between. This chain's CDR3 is CASSVGEGRGTNEKLFF. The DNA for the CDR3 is TGTGCCAGCAGCGTAGGGGAGGGAAGGGGAACTAATGAAAAACTGTTTTTT.

CDR3 nucleotide sequence: TGCGCCAGCAGCCAAGATCGAGGGGGAAGGGTAAATGGCTACACCTTC. As protein: CASSQDRGGRVNGYTF. The chain joins TRBV4-3 to TRBJ1-2; a weak D match, TRBD1 (6 bases). The CDR3 length is 16 residues. Germline-derived CDR1 and CDR2 are LGHNA and YSLEER. V lost 0 bases to trimming and J lost 6 bases, with 17 bases between them.

In DNA form, the CDR3 reads TGTGCCAGCAGTTGGGGAGGGGGTCATCAGCCCCAGCATTTT. It is translated as CASSWGGGHQPQHF. The chain is built from TRBV27 and TRBJ1-5, with D possibly TRBD1 on 6 matching bases. The germline gives CDR1 MNHEY, CDR2 SMNVEV (reference sequence). V was shortened by 4 bases and J by 5 bases, with 12 bases between the two germline ends. The CDR3 has 14 amino acids.

In nucleotides, the CDR3 is TGTGCCAGTACGGGACTAGCGGCCTACAATGAGCAGTTCTTC. This codes for CASTGLAAYNEQFF. The rearrangement links TRBV19 to TRBJ2-1; 11 nucleotides align to TRBD2. The length of the CDR3 is 14 residues. CDR1 and CDR2 from the germline V gene are LNHDA and SQIVND (reference sequence). Trimming cost V 7 bases and J 2 bases; bases outside gene matches: 1.

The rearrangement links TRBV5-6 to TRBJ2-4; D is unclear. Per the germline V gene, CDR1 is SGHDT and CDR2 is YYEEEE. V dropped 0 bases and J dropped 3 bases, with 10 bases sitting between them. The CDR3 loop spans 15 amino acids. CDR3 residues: CASSLEAAGKNIQYF. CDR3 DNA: TGTGCCAGCAGCTTGGAGGCGGCCGGCAAAAACATTCAGTACTTC.

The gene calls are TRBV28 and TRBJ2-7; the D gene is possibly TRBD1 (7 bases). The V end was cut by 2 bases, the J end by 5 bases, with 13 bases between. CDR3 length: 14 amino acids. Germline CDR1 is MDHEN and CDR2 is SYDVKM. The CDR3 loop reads CASSLQTGEDEQYF. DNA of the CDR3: TGTGCCAGCAGTTTACAAACAGGGGAGGACGAGCAGTACTTC.

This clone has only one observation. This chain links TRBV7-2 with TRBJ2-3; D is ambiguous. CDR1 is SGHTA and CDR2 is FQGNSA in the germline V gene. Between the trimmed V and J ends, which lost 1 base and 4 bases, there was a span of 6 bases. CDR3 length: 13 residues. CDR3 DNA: TGTGCCAGCAGCTTAGGACGGGCAGATACGCAGTATTTT. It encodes CASSLGRADTQYF. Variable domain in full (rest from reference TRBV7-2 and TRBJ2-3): GAGVSQSPSNKVTEKGKDVELRCDPISGHTALYWYRQSLGQGLEFLIYFQGNSAPDKSGLPSDRFSAERTGGSVSTLTIQRTQQEDSAVYLCASSLGRADTQYFGPGTRLTVL.

CDR3 loop: CASRPGQGASNYGYTF. CDR3 DNA: TGTGCCAGCAGACCGGGACAGGGGGCTTCTAACTATGGCTACACCTTC. The V gene is TRBV5-4, the J gene TRBJ1-2; 12 positions agree with TRBD1. Germline CDR1 reads SGHNT; CDR2 reads YYREEE (reference sequence). The CDR3 totals 16 residues. Germline trimming cut 5 bases from V and 0 bases from J; bases unmatched to any gene: 5.

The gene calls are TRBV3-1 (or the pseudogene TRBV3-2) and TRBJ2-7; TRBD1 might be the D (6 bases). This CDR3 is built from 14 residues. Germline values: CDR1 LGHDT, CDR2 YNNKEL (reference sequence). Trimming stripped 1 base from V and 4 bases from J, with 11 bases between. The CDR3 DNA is TGTGCCAGCAGCCAAGTAAACAGGGAGTACGAGCAGTACTTC. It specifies CASSQVNREYEQYF.